The 32 T cell receptor beta chains presented below share a single source sample, sequenced in a study of T-cell reconstitution after alpha-beta-depleted transplantation in children. Using unique molecular identifiers, the investigators prepared the TCRbeta library. TCRdb independently ran MiXCR on the PCR reads; one entry per CDR3 protein. The table shows hundreds of thousands of distinct CDR3 sequences, with over 10% occurring only once. The sample was PBMCs, mostly from graft donor cells, taken 360 days after TCRalphabeta/CD19-depleted stem cell transplant. These receptors came from a male patient younger than 18 who had a stem cell transplant for acute myeloid leukemia, so the T cells may come from the graft donor.

V and J are TRBV28 and TRBJ2-4, with 11 bases fitting TRBD2. Germline trimming cut 3 bases from V and 1 base from J; bases unmatched to any gene: 5. This CDR3 region has 17 residues. Germline CDR1 MDHEN, CDR2 SYDVKM. As DNA, the CDR3 is TGTGCCAGCAGTTTTTCGTCTAGCGGGAGGGCCAAAAACATTCAGTACTTC. This translates into CASSFSSSGRAKNIQYF.

J is TRBJ2-1 and V is TRBV28, with TRBD2 matching 12 bases. Germline V gene data show CDR1 as MDHEN and CDR2 as SYDVKM. This CDR3 is 16 amino acids long. J gave up 9 bases and V 7 bases, and 13 bases lay outside the gene matches. In nucleotides, the CDR3 is TGTGCCAGCACCCCCCGACTAGCGGGAGATGAGGGTGAGCAGTTCTTC. It codes for CASTPRLAGDEGEQFF.

The rearrangement links TRBV20-1 to TRBJ1-5; no clear D gene. Germline V gives CDR1 DFQATT, CDR2 SNEGSKA (reference sequence). V was shortened by 0 bases and J by 5 bases, with 8 bases between the two germline ends. CDR3 length: 13 amino acids. CDR3 DNA sequence: TGCAGTGCTAGAGAGGGCAGAGATCAGCCCCAGCATTTT. This sequence encodes CSAREGRDQPQHF.

As regards this clonotype: A much larger clone lies a single base off, so this may be a read error. The rearrangement joins TRBV29-1 to TRBJ2-1, with D possibly matching TRBD2 (6 bases). This CDR3 is built from 14 residues. CDR1 and CDR2 (germline): SQVTM, ANQGSEA. The CDR3 protein is CRAPDYLSYNEQFF. The DNA for the CDR3 is TGCAGAGCTCCGGACTATCTTTCCTACAATGAGCAGTTCTTC.

This clonotype was seen more than once but under ten times. The chain recombines TRBV5-1 with TRBJ2-1, with 8 bases fitting TRBD2. This CDR3 is built from 20 residues. The germline gives CDR1 SGHRS, CDR2 YFSETQ. J lost 7 bases, V lost 5 bases, and 26 bases had no gene match. Written as DNA, the CDR3 is TGCGCCAGCAGTCAACAGCCGATGTCAATAGCGGGAAGGGCTGGAAATGAGCAGTTCTTC. It yields the protein CASSQQPMSIAGRAGNEQFF.

This clonotype was found many times. The chain is built from TRBV10-3 and TRBJ2-2, with D perhaps TRBD1 (7 bases). CDR1 is ENHRY, CDR2 SYGVKD, per germline. Trimming took off 4 bases at V and 1 base at J, with 10 bases between the two ends. The CDR3 length is 15 residues. This CDR3 reads CAISGQGGNTGELFF. The CDR3, as DNA: TGTGCCATCAGTGGCCAGGGGGGGAACACCGGGGAGCTGTTTTTT.

This clonotype showed up many times. V gene TRBV18 combines with J gene TRBJ2-1, with a possible D match to TRBD1 (5 bases). Germline CDR1 is KGHSH and CDR2 is LQKENI. The CDR3 length is 16 residues. The V gene lost 1 base and the J gene lost 2 bases, with 12 bases spanning the gap. The CDR3 sequence: CASSPQGIGAYNEQFF. The CDR3 DNA is TGTGCCAGCTCACCACAGGGAATAGGGGCCTACAATGAGCAGTTCTTC.

In regard to this clonotype: Germline is not matched at one junction end, which may reflect a read error. The chain employs TRBV20-1 and TRBJ2-2; D gene uncertain. Germline-derived CDR1 and CDR2 are DFQATT and SNEGSKA (reference sequence). The CDR3 runs to 16 residues. CDR3 loop: CCAPHSLSGQKGELFF. CDR3 nucleotide sequence: TGCTGTGCCCCTCATTCTTTGTCAGGCCAGAAGGGGGAGCTGTTTTTT.

This clonotype was counted only a few times. V and J are TRBV5-1 and TRBJ2-3, with no clear D. The germline V gene encodes CDR1 SGHRS and CDR2 YFSETQ. The length of the CDR3 is 14 residues. V lost 2 bases and J 2 bases, leaving 9 bases between the germline ends. The CDR3 region is CASSFRKFTDTQYF. The DNA for the CDR3 is TGCGCCAGCAGCTTTCGGAAGTTCACAGATACGCAGTATTTT.

CDR3 sequence reads: CSVERGTVYNEQFF. Here the CDR3 DNA reads TGCAGCGTTGAAAGGGGTACGGTATACAATGAGCAGTTCTTC. The V gene is TRBV29-1, the J gene TRBJ2-1; D possibly corresponds to TRBD1 (5 bases). V was shortened by 2 bases and J by 4 bases, with 12 bases between the two germline ends. The V gene's germline CDR1 is SQVTM and CDR2 ANQGSEA. CDR3 size: 14 residues.

In its sample, this clonotype was seen a few times. The V call is TRBV7-9, the J call TRBJ2-1; the D gene is possibly TRBD2 (5 bases). Germline V gene lookup returns CDR1 SEHNR and CDR2 FQNEAQ (reference sequence). The germline V and J ends were trimmed by 2 bases and 0 bases, with 11 bases remaining between them. The CDR3 covers 16 residues. This chain's CDR3 is CASSLLALVSYNEQFF. The CDR3 DNA is TGTGCCAGCAGCTTATTAGCGCTTGTCTCCTACAATGAGCAGTTCTTC.

This clonotype appeared many times. The chain recombines TRBV29-1 with TRBJ1-4; D not resolved. The germline CDR1 and CDR2 sequences are SQVTM and ANQGSEA. Trimming shortened V by 5 bases and J by 4 bases, and 8 bases separated the two germline ends. The CDR3 consists of 12 residues. In nucleotides, the CDR3 is TGCAGCGTTCTAGGGAGTAATGAAAAACTGTTTTTT. This gives the protein CSVLGSNEKLFF.

The chain is built from TRBV2 and TRBJ2-7; D is perhaps TRBD1 (6 bases). Trimming took off 3 bases at V and 2 bases at J, with 14 bases between the two ends. The germline gives CDR1 SNHLY, CDR2 FYNNEI. The CDR3 sequence is 15 residues long. Here the CDR3 reads CASSEGAGRPYEQYF. The CDR3 DNA reads as TGTGCCAGCAGTGAGGGGGCAGGGCGGCCCTACGAGCAGTACTTC.

In this sample, this clonotype turned up a few times. V usage is TRBV10-3 and J usage is TRBJ2-3, with TRBD2 matching over 9 bases. Trimming took 3 bases from V and 2 from J; bases not matched to a gene: 6. Germline V gene lookup returns CDR1 ENHRY and CDR2 SYGVKD. The CDR3 totals 16 residues. This CDR3 is CAISEFGGRATDTQYF. The CDR3 DNA follows: TGTGCCATCAGTGAATTCGGCGGGAGGGCCACAGATACGCAGTATTTT.

This clonotype came up many times. The rearrangement links TRBV21-1 to TRBJ1-3. TRBV21-1 is marked as a pseudogene. The CDR3 has 14 residues. CDR3 loop: CASSRGSSGNTIYF. CDR3 sequence (DNA): TGTGCCAGCAGCAGGGGGAGCTCTGGAAACACCATATATTTT.

Ten or more counts support this clonotype. This chain connects TRBV6-1 to TRBJ2-3, with 7 bases aligning to TRBD1. Germline V gene data show CDR1 as MNHNS and CDR2 as SASEGT. The CDR3 has 13 residues. Trimming took 10 bases from V and 1 from J; bases not matched to a gene: 5. CDR3 sequence: CATSGTGTDTQYF. For the CDR3, the DNA is TGTGCCACCTCCGGGACAGGCACAGATACGCAGTATTTT.

This clonotype was observed at least ten times. The chain employs TRBV12-3 or TRBV12-4 and TRBJ2-3; the D gene is possibly TRBD2 (5 bases). The CDR3 is made up of 13 amino acids. Trimming shortened V by 6 bases and J by 2 bases, and 9 bases separated the two germline ends. CDR3 DNA: TGTGCCAGCAGACTAGACCACACAGATACGCAGTATTTT. Protein product: CASRLDHTDTQYF.

This clonotype has ten or more counts. The chain employs TRBV3-1 and TRBJ2-1, with 7 bases aligning to TRBD2. The CDR3 has 13 amino acids. V lost 4 bases, J lost 7 bases, and 4 bases stayed unmatched. The germline V gene encodes CDR1 LGHDT and CDR2 YNNKEL (reference sequence). This CDR3 is CASSLGTINEQFF. CDR3 bases: TGTGCCAGCAGCCTCGGGACTATTAATGAGCAGTTCTTC.

The table lists this clonotype with a few counts. The V call is TRBV12-5, the J call TRBJ2-5; D remains unclear. The CDR3 is 13 amino acids. Germline V gene lookup returns CDR1 LGHNT and CDR2 FRNRAP. V was cut by 3 bases and J by 4 bases, with 9 bases left in between. The CDR3 is CASGFGLLETQYF. In DNA, the CDR3 is TGTGCTAGTGGTTTCGGATTGTTAGAGACCCAGTACTTC. Supplemented by reference TRBV12-5 and TRBJ2-5, the full variable domain reads DARVTQTPRHKVTEMGQEVTMRCQPILGHNTVFWYRQTMMQGLELLAYFRNRAPLDDSGMPKDRFSAEMPDATLATLKIQPSEPRDSAVYFCASGFGLLETQYFGPGTRLLVL.

This clonotype was picked up a small number of times. J is TRBJ1-4 and V is TRBV20-1; TRBD1 agrees at 10 bases. V shed 6 bases, J shed 8 bases, and the junction held 12 bases outside the gene matches. The CDR3 has 15 amino acids. Germline V gives CDR1 DFQATT, CDR2 SNEGSKA (reference sequence). The CDR3 DNA is TGCAGTGCAGCAAGTCCGACAGGGGGCTCGGAAAAACTGTTTTTT. Translation gives CSAASPTGGSEKLFF.

This clonotype was observed a handful of times. The chain has TRBV7-8 and TRBJ2-2; D is perhaps TRBD1 or TRBD2 (5 bases each). Germline CDR1 is SGHVS and CDR2 is FQNEAQ. This CDR3 region has 16 residues. Trimming pared 5 bases from V and 7 bases from J, leaving 20 bases between. CDR3 amino acids: CASSTRPQGANGELFF. CDR3 bases: TGTGCCAGCAGCACCCGGCCCCAGGGAGCGAACGGGGAGCTGTTTTTT.

This clonotype showed up just a few times. This chain joins TRBV5-1 and TRBJ1-5, with TRBD1 as a possible D gene (5 bases). Germline V lookup: CDR1 SGHRS, CDR2 YFSETQ. V lost 3 bases, J lost 1 base, and 11 bases lay in between. The CDR3 is 15 amino acids. The CDR3 nucleotides are TGCGCCAGCAGCTCGGGGGTGGGGAGCAATCAGCCCCAGCATTTT. This gives the protein CASSSGVGSNQPQHF.

CDR3 nucleotide sequence: TGTGCCATCAGACAGGGCCAAAGAGAAAAACTGTTTTTT. Residues: CAIRQGQREKLFF. J is TRBJ1-4 and V is TRBV10-3; D may be TRBD1 (6 bases). V lost 6 bases, J lost 8 bases, and 13 bases lay in between. Germline V gene lookup returns CDR1 ENHRY and CDR2 SYGVKD. The CDR3 sequence is 13 residues long.

This rearrangement joins TRBV7-2 to TRBJ2-5; 11 nucleotides line up with TRBD2. The germline V gene has CDR1 SGHTA and CDR2 FQGNSA. The CDR3 loop spans 15 amino acids. Unmatched junction bases numbered 4, after V lost 2 bases and J lost 5 bases. The CDR3 DNA follows: TGTGCCAGCAGCTTATTACTAGCGGGAGTGGAGACCCAGTACTTC. Its protein is CASSLLLAGVETQYF.

This clonotype has a handful of counts. The CDR3 region has the DNA TGTGCCACCAGCAGGGAAGGCTTAGGCCTGCAAGAGACCCAGTACTTC. Amino acids: CATSREGLGLQETQYF. This sequence joins TRBV15 and TRBJ2-5, with D unresolved. This CDR3 spans 16 amino acids. The V gene lost 3 bases and the J gene lost 2 bases, with 16 bases spanning the gap. In germline, CDR1 is LNHNV, CDR2 YYDKDF (reference sequence).

The chain carries TRBV29-1 and TRBJ1-1; D may be TRBD1 (6 bases). The CDR3 spans 12 residues. Per the germline V gene, CDR1 is SQVTM and CDR2 is ANQGSEA. The CDR3 coding sequence is TGCACCGCCCAGGACAGGAACACTGAAGCTTTCTTT. Amino acids: CTAQDRNTEAFF.

There are a few counts of this clonotype. The V call is TRBV20-1, the J call TRBJ2-3; 13 bases are a match to TRBD2. V gave up 5 bases and J gave up 4 bases; unmatched junction bases: 3. The germline V gene has CDR1 DFQATT and CDR2 SNEGSKA (reference sequence). This CDR3 has 14 amino acids. In DNA, the CDR3 is TGCAGTGCTGGACTAGCGGGAGTCGCAGATACGCAGTATTTT. It is translated as CSAGLAGVADTQYF.

This clonotype was picked up a small number of times. The chain joins TRBV29-1 to TRBJ2-1, with 11 positions matching TRBD2. The CDR3 runs 18 residues. In germline, CDR1 is SQVTM, CDR2 ANQGSEA. With 5 bases clipped from V and 2 bases from J, the junction kept 14 bases outside the gene matches. CDR3 in amino acids: CSVTEDSGRAPTYNEQFF. The CDR3 nucleotides are TGCAGCGTTACTGAAGATAGCGGGAGGGCCCCCACCTACAATGAGCAGTTCTTC.

This clonotype occurred a few times. A read error is possible here, since a much larger clone lies one base away. The chain recombines TRBV12-3 or TRBV12-4 with TRBJ1-1, with D uncertain. The CDR3 is made up of 14 amino acids. CDR3 amino acids: CASSLGILNTEDFF. In DNA form, the CDR3 reads TGTGCCAGCAGTTTAGGAATCTTGAACACTGAAGATTTCTTT.

V and J are TRBV18 and TRBJ2-3; 13 bases agree with TRBD2. The ends lost 6 bases at V and 4 bases at J; junction bases unmatched: 7. Per germline, CDR1 KGHSH and CDR2 LQKENI. The length of the CDR3 is 16 residues. The CDR3 sequence: CASSHGLAGVADTQYF. The DNA of the CDR3 is TGTGCCAGCTCCCACGGACTAGCGGGAGTCGCAGATACGCAGTATTTT.

This clonotype has a count of ten or more. V and J are TRBV29-1 and TRBJ2-2, with 9 positions matching TRBD1. Germline V gene data show CDR1 as SQVTM and CDR2 as ANQGSEA. The CDR3 has 15 amino acids. J was trimmed by 6 bases and V by 7 bases; bases with no gene match: 12. The CDR3 DNA is TGCAGCGGAGGGGCTGGACAGGGGCTTTCCGGGGAGCTGTTTTTT. Its protein is CSGGAGQGLSGELFF.

This chain joins TRBV20-1 and TRBJ2-7; D gene unclear. The V and J ends lost 3 bases and 6 bases respectively, with 12 bases between them. CDR3 size: 12 residues. CDR1 and CDR2 from the germline V gene are DFQATT and SNEGSKA (reference sequence). The CDR3 region has the DNA TGCAGTGCTAGCCTGCTTTTCGGCGAGCAGTACTTC. Protein product: CSASLLFGEQYF.